The text below deals with one T cell receptor beta chain. Sequenced by immunoSEQ multiplex PCR; TCRdb stores in-frame clones only, minus some. Altogether about 49,000 clones are present, more than 65% being singletons, with the ten largest covering 8.5% to 12%. The data stem from a study of PD-L1 blockade in urothelial cancer. Across the study: Median blood clonality was roughly 0.088, with some 89,000 unique TCRs.

The sample's time point: pretreatment peripheral blood. Samples were collected from each patient before treatment and during treatment. Each patient gave between 1 and 8 of them in total. Per the germline V gene, CDR1 is MNHNS and CDR2 is SASEGT. The CDR3 length is 13 residues. Trimming took off 3 bases at V and 1 base at J, with 3 bases between the two ends. The sequence was collected from a man aged 65 to 85 with urothelial cancer. This chain joins TRBV6-1 and TRBJ2-2; unclear D gene. Here the sequenced sample was PBMCs, taken around atezolizumab (anti-PD-L1) treatment. The chain's CDR3 is CASSDRNTGELFF. The CDR3 DNA is TGTGCCAGCAGTGACAGGAACACCGGGGAGCTGTTTTTT.